These T cell receptor beta chains were read from a single sample in a study of immune characterization of retroperitoneal liposarcoma. TCRdb redid the calling of the PCR reads with MiXCR, one entry per CDR3 protein. The sample yields roughly 7,000 distinct CDR3 sequences, over 25% seen once. Sequences were obtained from blood. The receptor set was obtained from a male donor with retroperitoneal liposarcoma. Each CDR3 is given with its conserved first and last residue. D genes are given only for firm matches. The size field is filled for only some rows; it gives once, few, many or a size class.

medium-sized,TRBV6-1,TRBD1,TRBJ2-3,CASSVSGDRGRGDTQYF,TGTGCCAGCAGTGTTTCCGGGGACAGGGGGCGGGGAGATACGCAGTATTTT
many,TRBV11-2,-,TRBJ2-1,CASSFYPAGTETQFF,TGTGCCAGCAGCTTCTACCCTGCGGGAACCGAGACCCAGTTCTTC
few,TRBV6-1,TRBD2,TRBJ2-5,CASSDVLAGATETQYF,TGTGCCAGCAGTGATGTGCTAGCGGGGGCTACGGAGACCCAGTACTTC
few,TRBV6-1,-,TRBJ2-1,CASSKAQGEQFF,TGTGCCAGCAGTAAGGCACAGGGTGAGCAGTTCTTC
-,TRBV20-1,-,TRBJ2-1,CSARDRGGSGNEQFF,TGCAGTGCTAGAGATAGGGGGGGGTCAGGGAATGAGCAGTTCTTC
many,TRBV27,-,TRBJ2-1,CASSLRGQRNNEQFF,TGTGCCAGCAGTTTACGTGGACAGCGAAACAATGAGCAGTTCTTC
many,TRBV6-6,TRBD2,TRBJ2-1,CASSYAGLAGVLNEQFF,TGTGCCAGCAGTTACGCTGGACTAGCGGGAGTCTTGAATGAGCAGTTCTTC
many,TRBV6-4,TRBD2,TRBJ2-3,CASSDSTSGSTDTQYF,TGTGCCAGCAGTGACTCAACTAGCGGGAGCACAGATACGCAGTATTTT
-,TRBV12-3/TRBV12-4,TRBD1,TRBJ2-4,CASSYLSTGRGIQYF,TGTGCCAGCAGTTACCTTTCGACAGGGCGAGGCATTCAGTACTTC
many,TRBV12-3/TRBV12-4,-,TRBJ2-1,CASSLALRITDEQFF,TGTGCCAGCAGTTTAGCGTTAAGGATTACAGATGAGCAGTTCTTC
many,TRBV7-6,-,TRBJ2-1,CASSLLQGSYEQFF,TGTGCCAGCAGCTTACTCCAGGGATCCTACGAGCAGTTCTTC
few,TRBV10-2,-,TRBJ2-7,CASSEAYEQYF,TGCGCCAGCAGTGAGGCCTACGAGCAGTACTTC
-,TRBV6-1,TRBD2,TRBJ2-1,CASSSERGGEGYNEQFF,TGTGCCAGCAGTTCGGAACGGGGGGGGGAGGGCTACAATGAGCAGTTCTTC
few,TRBV4-3,-,TRBJ1-1,CASSPQANTEAFF,TGCGCCAGCAGCCCACAGGCGAACACTGAAGCTTTCTTT
few,TRBV6-1,-,TRBJ2-3,CASSQTVTDTQYF,TGTGCCAGCAGCCAAACAGTCACAGATACGCAGTATTTT
few,TRBV27,-,TRBJ2-5,CASSHDSSYNEQYF,TGTGCCAGCAGTCACGATAGCTCCTACAATGAGCAGTACTTC
-,TRBV6-1,-,TRBJ2-2,CASRSFTGELFF,TGTGCCAGCCGAAGCTTCACCGGGGAGCTGTTTTTT
many,TRBV4-1,-,TRBJ1-1,CASSQVAGNEAFF,TGCGCCAGCAGCCAAGTTGCGGGCAATGAAGCTTTCTTT
-,TRBV4-3,TRBD2,TRBJ2-7,CASSFGTSGTYEQYF,TGCGCCAGCAGCTTTGGGACTAGCGGTACTTACGAGCAGTACTTC
many,TRBV11-2,-,TRBJ2-5,CASSPQFGKETQYF,TGTGCCAGCAGCCCTCAGTTTGGAAAAGAGACCCAGTACTTC
many,TRBV12-3/TRBV12-4,-,TRBJ1-5,CASSLIGIGGNQPQHF,TGTGCCAGCAGTTTAATAGGGATTGGTGGCAATCAGCCCCAGCATTTT
few,TRBV11-3,-,TRBJ2-1,CASSLDPGTYNEQFF,TGTGCCAGCAGCTTAGACCCAGGTACCTACAATGAGCAGTTCTTC
-,TRBV11-3,-,TRBJ2-1,CASSLGPYEQFF,TGTGCCAGCAGCTTAGGGCCTTACGAGCAGTTCTTC
few,TRBV6-2/TRBV6-3,TRBD2,TRBJ2-1,CASSYWLAGNNEQFF,TGTGCCAGCAGTTACTGGCTAGCGGGGAACAATGAGCAGTTCTTC
few,TRBV3-1,-,TRBJ2-1,CASSQDLAGGYEQFF,TGTGCCAGCAGCCAAGATCTGGCAGGGGGGTATGAGCAGTTCTTC
-,TRBV4-3,-,TRBJ2-1,CASSPAWEAAYEQFF,TGCGCCAGCAGCCCCGCCTGGGAAGCGGCGTACGAGCAGTTCTTC
-,TRBV24-1,-,TRBJ1-5,CATSDGQTSNQPQHF,TGTGCCACCAGTGATGGACAAACTAGCAATCAGCCCCAGCATTTT
many,TRBV4-3,-,TRBJ2-1,CASSQYRDISYEQFF,TGCGCCAGCAGCCAGTACCGGGACATCTCCTACGAGCAGTTCTTC
few,TRBV6-1,-,TRBJ2-2,CASNPDNDRTGELFF,TGTGCCAGCAACCCCGACAACGATAGGACCGGGGAGCTGTTTTTT
-,TRBV7-8,-,TRBJ2-1,CASALTRTYNEQFF,TGTGCCAGCGCGTTGACTAGGACCTACAATGAGCAGTTCTTC
-,TRBV11-2,-,TRBJ1-3,CASSDRTAGNTIYF,TGTGCCAGCAGCGACAGGACAGCTGGAAACACCATATATTTT
medium-sized,TRBV7-2,-,TRBJ1-1,CASSFAVSRNEAFF,TGTGCCAGCAGCTTCGCCGTGTCGAGGAATGAAGCTTTCTTT
-,TRBV5-6,-,TRBJ2-7,CASSLANGGLAYEQYF,TGTGCCAGCAGCTTGGCAAATGGGGGACTCGCCTACGAGCAGTACTTC
few,TRBV7-6,-,TRBJ2-1,CASSLARAGYEQFF,TGTGCCAGCAGCTTAGCGCGGGCAGGCTACGAGCAGTTCTTC
-,TRBV6-1,TRBD2,TRBJ2-1,CASSEGLAGDFEQFF,TGTGCCAGCAGTGAAGGTTTAGCGGGAGATTTCGAGCAGTTCTTC
few,TRBV6-1,TRBD2,TRBJ2-5,CASSFYKGRVNEQYF,TGTGCCAGCAGTTTTTACAAGGGGAGGGTCAATGAGCAGTACTTC
once,TRBV6-6,TRBD2,TRBJ2-7,CASRGLAVGGSYEQYF,TGTGCCAGTCGGGGACTAGCGGTTGGGGGATCCTACGAGCAGTACTTC
many,TRBV25-1,TRBD1,TRBJ1-2,CASSNTGAANYGYTF,TGTGCCAGCAGTAACACAGGGGCAGCTAACTATGGCTACACCTTC
-,TRBV10-1,TRBD2,TRBJ2-1,CASSESQRASGRFNEQFF,TGCGCCAGCAGTGAGTCGCAGCGGGCTAGCGGGAGATTCAATGAGCAGTTCTTC
-,TRBV6-5,TRBD2,TRBJ2-1,CASSYRRGGSYEQFF,TGTGCCAGCAGTTACCGACGGGGAGGGAGCTACGAGCAGTTCTTC
-,TRBV6-6,-,TRBJ2-2,CASSYRFGANTGELFF,TGTGCCAGCAGTTACCGGTTCGGAGCGAACACCGGGGAGCTGTTTTTT
few,TRBV23-1,TRBD2,TRBJ2-4,CASSQVRGTSGLKNIQYF,TGCGCCAGCAGTCAAGTAAGGGGGACTAGCGGGTTAAAAAACATTCAGTACTTC
few,TRBV5-6,TRBD1,TRBJ2-7,CASSWGGQGARGEQYF,TGTGCCAGCAGCTGGGGAGGACAGGGGGCGCGCGGCGAGCAGTACTTC
-,TRBV6-1,-,TRBJ2-3,CASSRSSPALDTQYF,TGTGCCAGCAGTCGATCAAGCCCGGCCTTGGATACGCAGTATTTT
few,TRBV6-1,TRBD1,TRBJ2-5,CASSEILGTGGQETQYF,TGTGCCAGCAGTGAAATCTTAGGGACAGGGGGTCAAGAGACCCAGTACTTC
large,TRBV7-2,TRBD2,TRBJ2-4,CASSSRTSGTYSIQYF,TGTGCCAGCAGCTCCCGGACTAGCGGGACCTACTCCATTCAGTACTTC
few,TRBV12-3/TRBV12-4,TRBD1,TRBJ1-1,CASSQGQGNTEAFF,TGTGCCAGCAGCCAGGGACAGGGGAACACTGAAGCTTTCTTT
few,TRBV29-1,-,TRBJ1-1,CSASTVSGTEAFF,TGCAGCGCCTCGACAGTGTCGGGCACTGAAGCTTTCTTT